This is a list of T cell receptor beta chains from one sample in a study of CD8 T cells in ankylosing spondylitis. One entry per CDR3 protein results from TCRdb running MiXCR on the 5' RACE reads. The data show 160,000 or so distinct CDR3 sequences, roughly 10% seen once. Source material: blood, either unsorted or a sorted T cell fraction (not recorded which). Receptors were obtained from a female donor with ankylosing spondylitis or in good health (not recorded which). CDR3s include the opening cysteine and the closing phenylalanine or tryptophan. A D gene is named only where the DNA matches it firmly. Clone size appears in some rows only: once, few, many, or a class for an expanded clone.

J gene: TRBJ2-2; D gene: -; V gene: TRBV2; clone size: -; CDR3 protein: CASFGLDKRKREHNTGELFF; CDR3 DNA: TGTGCCAGCTTTGGGTTAGACAAGCGGAAACGGGAACATAACACCGGGGAGCTGTTTTTT
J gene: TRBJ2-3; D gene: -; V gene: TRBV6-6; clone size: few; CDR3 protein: CASSKTSPRTDTQYF; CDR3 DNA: TGTGCCAGCAGTAAAACTAGCCCACGCACAGATACGCAGTATTTT
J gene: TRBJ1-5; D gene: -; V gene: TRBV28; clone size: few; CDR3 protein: CASSLSGPLGQPQHF; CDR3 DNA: TGTGCCAGCAGTTTATCCGGACCTTTAGGTCAGCCCCAGCATTTT
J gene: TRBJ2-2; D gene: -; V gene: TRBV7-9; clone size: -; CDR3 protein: CASSPERVDTGELFF; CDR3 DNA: TGTGCCAGCAGCCCAGAGCGGGTCGACACCGGGGAGCTGTTTTTT
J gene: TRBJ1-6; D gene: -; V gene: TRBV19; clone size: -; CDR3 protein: CVPRTNSPLHF; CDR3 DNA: TGTGTTCCCAGGACAAATTCACCCCTCCACTTT
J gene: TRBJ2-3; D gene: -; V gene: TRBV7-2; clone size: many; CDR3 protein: CASSVGGLADTQYF; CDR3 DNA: TGTGCCAGCAGCGTAGGGGGTCTCGCAGATACGCAGTATTTT
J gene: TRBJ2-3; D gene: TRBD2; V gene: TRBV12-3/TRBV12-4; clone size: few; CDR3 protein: CASSLSRRREGPIDTQYF; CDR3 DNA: TGTGCCAGCAGTCTATCTCGGCGGCGGGAGGGCCCGATAGATACGCAGTATTTT
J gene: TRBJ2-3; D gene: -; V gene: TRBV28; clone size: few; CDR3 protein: CASSPPVSDTQYF; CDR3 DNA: TGTGCCAGCAGTCCACCAGTGTCAGATACGCAGTATTTT
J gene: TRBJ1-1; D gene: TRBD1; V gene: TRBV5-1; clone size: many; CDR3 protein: CASSFGDSRGTEAFF; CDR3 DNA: TGCGCCAGCAGCTTTGGGGACAGCCGAGGCACTGAAGCTTTCTTT
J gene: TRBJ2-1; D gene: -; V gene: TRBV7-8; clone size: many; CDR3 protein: CASSLDVRRLDEQFF; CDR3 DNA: TGTGCCAGCAGCTTAGATGTCAGGAGGCTCGATGAGCAGTTCTTC
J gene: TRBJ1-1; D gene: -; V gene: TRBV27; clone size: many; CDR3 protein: CASTFQGSPRTEAFF; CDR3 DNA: TGTGCCAGCACCTTCCAGGGGTCCCCGAGAACTGAAGCTTTCTTT
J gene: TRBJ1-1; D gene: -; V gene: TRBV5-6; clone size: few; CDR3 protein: CASSSISSMMTEAFF; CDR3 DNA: TGTGCCAGCAGTTCGATATCCAGTATGATGACTGAAGCTTTCTTT
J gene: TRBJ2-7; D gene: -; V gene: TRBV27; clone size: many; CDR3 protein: CASSFMGAHEQYF; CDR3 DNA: TGTGCCAGCAGTTTCATGGGGGCCCACGAGCAGTACTTC
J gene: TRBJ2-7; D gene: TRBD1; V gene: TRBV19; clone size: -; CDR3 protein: CASSMGQHYEQYF; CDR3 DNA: TGTGCCAGTAGTATGGGACAGCACTACGAGCAGTACTTC
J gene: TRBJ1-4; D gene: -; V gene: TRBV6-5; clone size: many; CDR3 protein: CASSYASNEKLFF; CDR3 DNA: TGTGCCAGCAGTTACGCCTCTAATGAAAAACTGTTTTTT
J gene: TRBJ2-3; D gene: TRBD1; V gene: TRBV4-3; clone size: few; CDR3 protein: CASSQGLGQADTQYF; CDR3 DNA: TGCGCCAGCAGCCAAGGCCTGGGACAGGCAGATACGCAGTATTTT
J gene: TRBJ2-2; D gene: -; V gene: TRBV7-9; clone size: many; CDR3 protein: CASSQPGTLNTGELFF; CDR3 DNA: TGTGCCAGCAGCCAGCCCGGGACACTAAACACCGGGGAGCTGTTTTTT
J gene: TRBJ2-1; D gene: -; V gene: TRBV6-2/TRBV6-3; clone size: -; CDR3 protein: CASMGSQTYNEQFF; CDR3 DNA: TGTGCCAGCATGGGGAGCCAGACGTACAATGAGCAGTTCTTC
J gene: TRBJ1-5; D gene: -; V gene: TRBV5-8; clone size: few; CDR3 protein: CASSLFQGGVANQPQHF; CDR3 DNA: TGTGCCAGCAGCTTGTTCCAGGGAGGGGTGGCCAATCAGCCCCAGCATTTT
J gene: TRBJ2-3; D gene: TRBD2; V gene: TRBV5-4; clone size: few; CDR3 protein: CASSLGGLAGPTDTQYF; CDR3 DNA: TGTGCCAGCAGCTTGGGGGGACTAGCGGGCCCAACAGATACGCAGTATTTT
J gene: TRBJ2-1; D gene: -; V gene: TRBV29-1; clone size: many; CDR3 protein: CSGDPGSYNEQFF; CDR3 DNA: TGCAGCGGGGACCCGGGCAGCTATAATGAGCAGTTCTTC
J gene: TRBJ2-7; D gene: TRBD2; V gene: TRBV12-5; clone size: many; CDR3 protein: CASGFSGLAGYEQYF; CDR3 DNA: TGTGCTAGTGGTTTCTCGGGACTAGCGGGCTACGAGCAGTACTTC
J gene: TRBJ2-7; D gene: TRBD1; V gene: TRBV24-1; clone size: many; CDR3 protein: CATSDLYRGNGEQYF; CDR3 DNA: TGTGCCACCAGTGATTTGTACAGGGGGAATGGCGAGCAGTACTTC
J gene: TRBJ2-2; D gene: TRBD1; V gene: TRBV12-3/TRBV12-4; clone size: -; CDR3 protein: CASSPGQGLTGELFF; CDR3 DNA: TGTGCCAGCAGTCCCGGACAGGGGTTAACCGGGGAGCTGTTTTTT
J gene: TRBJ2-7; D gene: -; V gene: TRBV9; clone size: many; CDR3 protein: CASSVRGEPNYEQYF; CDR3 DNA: TGTGCCAGCAGCGTGAGGGGGGAACCGAACTACGAGCAGTACTTC
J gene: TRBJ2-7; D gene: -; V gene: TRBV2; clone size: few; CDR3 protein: CASTASYEQYF; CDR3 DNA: TGTGCCAGCACTGCAAGCTACGAGCAGTACTTC
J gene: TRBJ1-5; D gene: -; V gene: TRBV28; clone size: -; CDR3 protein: CASRPGFSSSPQHF; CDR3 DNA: TGTGCCAGCAGGCCGGGTTTTTCCTCCTCGCCCCAGCATTTT
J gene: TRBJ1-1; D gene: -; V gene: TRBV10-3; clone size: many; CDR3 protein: CAISEGGGVMNTEAFF; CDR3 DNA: TGTGCCATCAGTGAGGGTGGAGGGGTAATGAACACTGAAGCTTTCTTT
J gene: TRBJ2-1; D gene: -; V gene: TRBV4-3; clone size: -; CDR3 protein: CASSQGRSYNEQFF; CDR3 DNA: TGCGCCAGCAGCCAGGGCCGCTCCTACAATGAGCAGTTCTTC
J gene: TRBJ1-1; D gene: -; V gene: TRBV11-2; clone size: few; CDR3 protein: CASSLALYGNTEAFF; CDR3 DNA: TGTGCCAGCAGCTTAGCGTTATACGGAAACACTGAAGCTTTCTTT
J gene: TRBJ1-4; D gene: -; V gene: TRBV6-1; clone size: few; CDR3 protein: CASKKPGEEKLFF; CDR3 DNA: TGTGCCAGCAAAAAACCCGGGGAAGAAAAACTGTTTTTT
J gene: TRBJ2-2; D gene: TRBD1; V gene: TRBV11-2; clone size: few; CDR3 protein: CASSLIYRGPTGELFF; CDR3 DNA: TGTGCCAGCAGCTTAATATACAGGGGGCCCACCGGGGAGCTGTTTTTT
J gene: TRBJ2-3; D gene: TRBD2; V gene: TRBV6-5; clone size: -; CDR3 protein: CASSSFRAGATDTQYF; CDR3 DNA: TGTGCCAGCAGTTCCTTCCGAGCGGGAGCCACAGATACGCAGTATTTT
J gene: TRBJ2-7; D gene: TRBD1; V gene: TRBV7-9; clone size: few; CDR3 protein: CASSTRDSYEQYF; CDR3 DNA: TGTGCCAGCAGCACCCGGGACAGCTACGAGCAGTACTTC
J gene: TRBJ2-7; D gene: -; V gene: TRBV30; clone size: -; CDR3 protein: CAWSDGVGEQYF; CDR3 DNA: TGTGCCTGGAGTGACGGGGTCGGCGAGCAGTACTTC
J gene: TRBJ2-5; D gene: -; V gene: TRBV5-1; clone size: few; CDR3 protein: CASSGDPREVETQYF; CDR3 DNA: TGCGCCAGCAGCGGGGACCCCCGCGAGGTTGAGACCCAGTACTTC
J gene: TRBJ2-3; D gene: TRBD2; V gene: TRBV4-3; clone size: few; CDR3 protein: CASSQDRSSGSSDTQYF; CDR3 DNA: TGCGCCAGCAGCCAAGATCGAAGTAGCGGGAGCTCAGATACGCAGTATTTT
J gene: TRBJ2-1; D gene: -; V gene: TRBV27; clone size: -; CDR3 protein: CASSLEAGYGGERGQFF; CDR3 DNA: TGTGCCAGCAGTTTGGAGGCAGGGTATGGCGGCGAAAGGGGGCAGTTCTTC
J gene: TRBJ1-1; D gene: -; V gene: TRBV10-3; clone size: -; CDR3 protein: CAIRQGKTEAFF; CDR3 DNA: TGTGCCATCAGGCAGGGAAAAACTGAAGCTTTCTTT
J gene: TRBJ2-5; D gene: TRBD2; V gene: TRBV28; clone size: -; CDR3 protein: CASIPKPGGGTVETQYF; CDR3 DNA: TGTGCCAGCATTCCAAAACCCGGGGGAGGGACGGTGGAGACCCAGTACTTC